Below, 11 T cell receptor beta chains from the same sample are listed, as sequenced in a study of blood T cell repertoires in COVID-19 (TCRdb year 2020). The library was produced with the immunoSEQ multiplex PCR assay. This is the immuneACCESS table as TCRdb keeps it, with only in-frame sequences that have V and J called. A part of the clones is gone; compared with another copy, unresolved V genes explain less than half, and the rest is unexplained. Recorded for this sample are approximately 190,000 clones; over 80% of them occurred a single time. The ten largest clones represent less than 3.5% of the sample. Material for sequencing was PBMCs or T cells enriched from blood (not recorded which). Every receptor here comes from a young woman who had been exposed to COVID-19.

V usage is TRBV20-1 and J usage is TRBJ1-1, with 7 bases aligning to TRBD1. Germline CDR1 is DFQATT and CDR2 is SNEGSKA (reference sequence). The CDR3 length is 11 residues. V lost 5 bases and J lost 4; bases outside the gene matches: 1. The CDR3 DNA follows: TGCAGTGCTGCAGGGGGCACTGAAGCTTTCTTT. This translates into CSAAGGTEAFF.

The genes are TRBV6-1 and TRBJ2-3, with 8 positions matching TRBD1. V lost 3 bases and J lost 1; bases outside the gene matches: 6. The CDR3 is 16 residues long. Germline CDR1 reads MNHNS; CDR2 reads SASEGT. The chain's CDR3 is CASSDRGREGTDTQYF. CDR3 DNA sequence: TGTGCCAGCAGTGACAGGGGGCGAGAGGGCACAGATACGCAGTATTTT.

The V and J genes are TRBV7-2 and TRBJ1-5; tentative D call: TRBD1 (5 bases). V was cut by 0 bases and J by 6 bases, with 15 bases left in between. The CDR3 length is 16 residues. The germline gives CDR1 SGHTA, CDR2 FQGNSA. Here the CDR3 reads CASSLAANRRIQPQHF. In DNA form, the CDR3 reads TGTGCCAGCAGCTTAGCGGCTAACAGGAGAATTCAGCCCCAGCATTTT.

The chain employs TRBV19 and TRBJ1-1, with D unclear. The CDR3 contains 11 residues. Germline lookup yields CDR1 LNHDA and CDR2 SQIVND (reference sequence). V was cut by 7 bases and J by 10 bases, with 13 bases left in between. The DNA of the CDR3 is TGTGCCAGTATCGTGGCGTCGGGAGCTTTCTTT. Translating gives CASIVASGAFF.

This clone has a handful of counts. CDR3 loop: CASTSLGNTIYF. The CDR3 DNA reads as TGTGCCAGCACTTCACTTGGAAACACCATATATTTT. The chain is built from TRBV12-3 or TRBV12-4 and TRBJ1-3; unclear D gene. The germline V and J ends were trimmed by 7 bases and 3 bases, with 7 bases remaining between them. The length of the CDR3 is 12 residues.

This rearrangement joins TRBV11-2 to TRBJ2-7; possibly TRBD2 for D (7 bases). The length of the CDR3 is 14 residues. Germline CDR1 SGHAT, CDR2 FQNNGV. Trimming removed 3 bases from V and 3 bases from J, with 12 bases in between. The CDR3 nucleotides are TGTGCCAGCAGCTTGGGGGGGGCCAACTACGAGCAGTACTTC. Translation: CASSLGGANYEQYF.

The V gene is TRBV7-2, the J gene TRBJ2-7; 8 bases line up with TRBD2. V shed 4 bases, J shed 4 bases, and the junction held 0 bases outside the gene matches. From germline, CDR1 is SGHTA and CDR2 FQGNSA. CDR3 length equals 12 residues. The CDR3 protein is CASSSSGYEQYF. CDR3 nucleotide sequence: TGTGCCAGCAGCTCTAGCGGGTACGAGCAGTACTTC.

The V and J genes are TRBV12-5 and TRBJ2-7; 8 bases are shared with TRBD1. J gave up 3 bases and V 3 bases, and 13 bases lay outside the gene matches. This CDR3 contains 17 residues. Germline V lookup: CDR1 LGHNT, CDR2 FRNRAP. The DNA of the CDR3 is TGTGCTAGTGGTTTAGCCGTAGCGACAGGGGTGGGCTACGAGCAGTACTTC. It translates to CASGLAVATGVGYEQYF.

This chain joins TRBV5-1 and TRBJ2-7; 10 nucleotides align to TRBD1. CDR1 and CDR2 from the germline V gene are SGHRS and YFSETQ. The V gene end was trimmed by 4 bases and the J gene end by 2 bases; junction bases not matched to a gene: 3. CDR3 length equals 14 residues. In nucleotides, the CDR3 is TGCGCCAGCAGCCAAGGACAGGGGGCCTACGAGCAGTACTTC. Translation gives CASSQGQGAYEQYF.

The CDR3 DNA reads TGTGCCAGCAGTTACTCGACAGGGTGGGGGACTGAAGCTTTCTTT. Its translation is CASSYSTGWGTEAFF. This chain joins TRBV6-5 and TRBJ1-1; 7 nucleotides match TRBD1. The CDR3 loop spans 15 amino acids. The germline gives CDR1 MNHEY, CDR2 SVGAGI. V lost 0 bases, J lost 5 bases, and 6 bases stayed unmatched.

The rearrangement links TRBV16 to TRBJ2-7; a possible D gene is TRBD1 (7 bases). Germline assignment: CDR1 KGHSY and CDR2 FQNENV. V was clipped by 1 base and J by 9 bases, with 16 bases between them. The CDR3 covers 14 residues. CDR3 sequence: CASSQWGRGVRQYF. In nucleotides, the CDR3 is TGTGCCAGCAGCCAATGGGGCAGGGGGGTACGGCAGTACTTC.